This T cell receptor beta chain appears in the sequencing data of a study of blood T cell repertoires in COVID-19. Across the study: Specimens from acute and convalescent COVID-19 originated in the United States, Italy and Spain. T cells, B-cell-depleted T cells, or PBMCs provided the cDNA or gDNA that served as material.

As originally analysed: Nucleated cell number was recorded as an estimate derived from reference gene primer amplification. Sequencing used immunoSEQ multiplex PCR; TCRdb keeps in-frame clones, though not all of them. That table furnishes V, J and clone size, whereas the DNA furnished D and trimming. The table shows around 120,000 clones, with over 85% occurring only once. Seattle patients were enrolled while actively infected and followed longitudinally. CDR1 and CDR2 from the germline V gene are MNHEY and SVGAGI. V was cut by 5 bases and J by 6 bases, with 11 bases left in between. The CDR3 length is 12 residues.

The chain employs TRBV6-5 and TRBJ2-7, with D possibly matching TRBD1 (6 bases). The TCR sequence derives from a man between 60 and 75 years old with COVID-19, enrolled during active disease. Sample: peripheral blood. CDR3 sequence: CASSPIGGEQYF. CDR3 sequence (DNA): TGTGCCAGCAGTCCGATAGGGGGCGAGCAGTACTTC.